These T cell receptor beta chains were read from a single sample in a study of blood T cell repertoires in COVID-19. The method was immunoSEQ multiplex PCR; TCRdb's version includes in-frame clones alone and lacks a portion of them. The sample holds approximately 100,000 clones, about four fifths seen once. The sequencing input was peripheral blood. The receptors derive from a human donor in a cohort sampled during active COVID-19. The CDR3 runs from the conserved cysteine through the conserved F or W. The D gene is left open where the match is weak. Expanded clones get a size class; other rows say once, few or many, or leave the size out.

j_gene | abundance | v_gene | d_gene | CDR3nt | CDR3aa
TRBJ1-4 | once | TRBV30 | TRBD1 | TGTGCCTGGACTCCGGGACAGGGATCTGAAAAACTGTTTTTT | CAWTPGQGSEKLFF
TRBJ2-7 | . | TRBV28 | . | TGTGCCAGCAGTGACAGGGTCGGGAGTTACGAGCAGTACTTC | CASSDRVGSYEQYF
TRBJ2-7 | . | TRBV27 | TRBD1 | TGTGCCAGCAGTTCCAGACAGGGGAGTTACGAGCAGTACTTC | CASSSRQGSYEQYF
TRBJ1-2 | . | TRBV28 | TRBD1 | TGTGCCAGCAGCACACCCACTCCGGACAGGGGCTATGGCTACACCTTC | CASSTPTPDRGYGYTF
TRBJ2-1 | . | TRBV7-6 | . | TGTGCCAGCAGCTTCCGAGCGGATAGCTCCTACAATGAGCAGTTCTTC | CASSFRADSSYNEQFF
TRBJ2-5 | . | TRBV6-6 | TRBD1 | TGTGCCAGCAGTCCCTCATCGACAGGGTATCTCCAAGAGACCCAGTACTTC | CASSPSSTGYLQETQYF
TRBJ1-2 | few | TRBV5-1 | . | TGCGCCAGCAGCTTGGATTCGCCCAGGGATGATGGCTACACCTTC | CASSLDSPRDDGYTF
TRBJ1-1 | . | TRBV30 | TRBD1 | TGTGCCTGGAATCGTCGGGACAGGGTGGCAACTGAAGCTTTCTTT | CAWNRRDRVATEAFF
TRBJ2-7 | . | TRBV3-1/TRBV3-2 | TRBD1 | TGTGCCAGCAGCCAAGCGCTCGGGACAGGGGCCTACGAGCAGTACTTC | CASSQALGTGAYEQYF
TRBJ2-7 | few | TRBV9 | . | TGTGCCAGCAGCCGAGAATACGAGCAGTACTTC | CASSREYEQYF
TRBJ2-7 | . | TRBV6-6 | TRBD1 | TGTGCCAGCAGTTACTCGACAGGGGGGAGGGACGAGCAGTACTTC | CASSYSTGGRDEQYF
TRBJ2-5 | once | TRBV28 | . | TGTGCCAGCAGTTACCCCGCTTACCAGCCGGACAACCAAGAGACCCAGTACTTC | CASSYPAYQPDNQETQYF
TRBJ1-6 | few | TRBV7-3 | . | TGTGCCAGCAAGCTTACCGGGGGGGGTAATTCACCCCTCCACTTT | CASKLTGGGNSPLHF